This T cell receptor beta chain was recorded in a study of blood T cell repertoires in COVID-19. This clone was observed a few times. CDR1 KGHSH and CDR2 LQKENI come from the germline V gene. Trimming took 3 bases from V and 4 from J, leaving 9 bases between them. This CDR3 contains 14 residues. The assay was immunoSEQ multiplex PCR, and TCRdb's table has in-frame clones only and misses some. The sample lists some 270,000 clones, 70% to 90% occurring once. The sequence was collected from a woman in her 70s with acute or convalescent COVID-19. The chain has TRBV18 and TRBJ1-4; possible D gene TRBD1, 5 bases. The sequenced sample was peripheral blood. The CDR3: CASSPGLGNEKLFF. The CDR3 coding sequence is TGTGCCAGCTCACCGGGACTTGGTAATGAAAAACTGTTTTTT.